One and the same sample provided the 23 T cell receptor beta chains below, sequenced in a study of Graves' ophthalmopathy and Graves' hyperthyroidism. RNA transcripts yielded amplified TCR beta CDR3 regions. First-round RT-PCR relied on HTBI primers, and a second-round multiplex PCR came next. TCRdb re-called the multiplex PCR reads with MiXCR, one entry per CDR3 protein. The repertoire holds under 350,000 distinct CDR3 sequences, with 17% as singletons. The sample was peripheral blood. These TCRs come from an adult man with Graves' ophthalmopathy.

The CDR3 DNA reads as TGTGCCAGCAGCTTAGATGCTGCGGTTGGGGGAAAGACCCAGTACTTC. Translated, it gives CASSLDAAVGGKTQYF. This rearrangement joins TRBV7-2 to TRBJ2-5; either TRBD1 or TRBD2 may supply D (5 bases each). Trimming left V 1 base short and J 6 bases short, with 18 bases between. Germline V gene data show CDR1 as SGHTA and CDR2 as FQGNSA. The CDR3 is 16 residues long.

This clonotype was recorded at least ten times. The rearrangement uses TRBV7-8 and TRBJ1-3; no clear D gene. Germline lookup yields CDR1 SGHVS and CDR2 FQNEAQ. The CDR3 is 15 residues long. Deletions cut 1 base from V and 0 bases from J, with 7 bases between. CDR3 loop: CASSLVAFSGNTIYF. The DNA of the CDR3 is TGTGCCAGCAGCTTAGTGGCCTTCTCTGGAAACACCATATATTTT.

This CDR3 is CASSGGTDYNEQFF. CDR3 nucleotides: TGTGCCAGCAGTGGCGGGACAGACTACAATGAGCAGTTCTTC. The V call is TRBV6-1, the J call TRBJ2-5; TRBD1 might be the D (7 bases). The end of the DNA aligns better with TRBJ2-1, so the J call may be wrong. Germline V gene data show CDR1 as MNHNS and CDR2 as SASEGT. The CDR3 extends over 14 amino acids.

This clonotype came up many times. The chain has TRBV12-3 or TRBV12-4 and TRBJ2-5, with 9 positions matching TRBD1. The CDR3 covers 13 residues. Unmatched junction bases numbered 6, after V lost 6 bases and J lost 7 bases. CDR3 nucleotides: TGTGCCAGCAGCCCGACAGGGGGGGTGACCCAGTACTTC. Protein: CASSPTGGVTQYF.

In its sample, this clonotype was seen many times. The chain uses TRBV12-3 or TRBV12-4 and TRBJ2-7; 8 positions match TRBD2. The CDR3 contains 14 residues. V lost 2 bases to trimming and J lost 4 bases; unmatched junction nucleotides: 4. CDR3 in DNA: TGTGCCAGCAGTTTACAGCGGGGGAAGTACGAGCAGTACTTC. Encoded protein: CASSLQRGKYEQYF.

The chain carries TRBV13 and TRBJ2-7; 7 nucleotides agree with TRBD2. This CDR3 is built from 17 residues. The V segment lost 1 base and the J segment 1 base; nucleotides outside the gene matches: 10. Germline-derived CDR1 and CDR2 are PRHDT and FYEKMQ (reference sequence). CDR3 DNA: TGTGCCAGCAGCTTAGTCGGTTCGCGGGAGAGGTCCTACGAGCAGTACTTC. Its protein product is CASSLVGSRERSYEQYF.

The table lists this clonotype with many counts. The V and J genes are TRBV20-1 and TRBJ1-2; 7 bases match TRBD1. The junction had 6 bases not matched to a gene; V was cut back by 5 bases and J by 3 bases. The CDR3 loop spans 13 amino acids. From germline, CDR1 is DFQATT and CDR2 SNEGSKA (reference sequence). In DNA, the CDR3 is TGCAGTGCTGCCATCACAGGGGACTATGGCTACACCTTC. Protein sequence: CSAAITGDYGYTF.

Ten or more counts support this clonotype. V and J are TRBV27 and TRBJ1-5; 7 positions match TRBD1. Unmatched junction bases numbered 13, after V lost 5 bases and J lost 6 bases. The CDR3 contains 16 residues. The germline V gene encodes CDR1 MNHEY and CDR2 SMNVEV (reference sequence). CDR3 sequence: CASSPDDRVLGQPQHF. As DNA, the CDR3 is TGTGCCAGCAGTCCAGATGACAGGGTTTTAGGTCAGCCCCAGCATTTT.

In nucleotides, the CDR3 is TGCGCCAGCAGCTTAGACCAGGGTTCCGGCTACGAGCAGTACTTC. Encoded protein: CASSLDQGSGYEQYF. The V gene is TRBV4-1, the J gene TRBJ2-7; possibly TRBD1 for D (5 bases). CDR3 length equals 15 residues. The V gene lost 5 bases and the J gene lost 3 bases, with 17 bases spanning the gap. The V gene's germline CDR1 is MGHRA and CDR2 YSYEKL.

There are many counts of this clonotype. J is TRBJ1-1 and V is TRBV30, with TRBD1 matching over 7 bases. Germline trimming cut 2 bases from V and 1 base from J; bases unmatched to any gene: 7. CDR3 length: 15 residues. The germline CDR1 and CDR2 sequences are GTSNPN and SVGIG (reference sequence). The chain's CDR3 is CAWSSTGAGNTEAFF. The CDR3 DNA sequence: TGTGCCTGGAGTAGTACAGGGGCGGGGAACACTGAAGCTTTCTTT. Drawing the rest from reference TRBV30 and TRBJ1-1, the complete variable domain is SQTIHQWPATLVQPVGSPLSLECTVEGTSNPNLYWYRQAAGRGLQLLFYSVGIGQISSEVPQNLSASRPQDRQFILSSKKLLLSDSGFYLCAWSSTGAGNTEAFFGQGTRLTVV.

J is TRBJ2-7 and V is TRBV6-4; possible D gene TRBD1, 5 bases. Trimming shortened V by 6 bases and J by 5 bases, and 14 bases separated the two germline ends. Germline V gene lookup returns CDR1 MRHNA and CDR2 SNTAGT. The CDR3 has 13 amino acids. As DNA, the CDR3 is TGTGCCAGCAGCGACATCGACAGAGACGAGCAGTACTTC. Translating gives CASSDIDRDEQYF.

This clonotype was detected ten times or more. V and J are TRBV27 and TRBJ1-2; 7 nucleotides align to TRBD1. After removal of 5 bases from V and 4 bases from J, the junction contained 7 bases not matched to a gene. This CDR3 comprises 14 residues. Germline CDR1 is MNHEY and CDR2 is SMNVEV (reference sequence). CDR3 region: CASSPTGTAYGYTF. The CDR3 DNA follows: TGTGCCAGCAGTCCTACCGGGACAGCCTATGGCTACACCTTC.

This clonotype came up many times. The J gene is TRBJ1-1, the V gene TRBV27; D possibly corresponds to TRBD1 (6 bases). Germline CDR1 MNHEY, CDR2 SMNVEV (reference sequence). V was cut by 6 bases and J by 4 bases, with 21 bases left in between. The CDR3 length is 16 residues. The CDR3 protein is CASRYTFRGRVTEAFF. The CDR3 DNA reads as TGTGCCAGCAGATATACATTCCGGGGGCGTGTCACTGAAGCTTTCTTT.

This clonotype was picked up many times. The V gene is TRBV2, the J gene TRBJ1-5; weak D call: TRBD1 (6 bases). V was trimmed by 3 bases and J by 4 bases, leaving 13 bases between them. The germline V gene has CDR1 SNHLY and CDR2 FYNNEI. The CDR3 spans 15 residues. CDR3 DNA sequence: TGTGCCAGCAGTGATACAAGGACAGTTAATCAGCCCCAGCATTTT. Its translation is CASSDTRTVNQPQHF.

The V call is TRBV2, the J call TRBJ1-1, with a possible D match to TRBD1 (5 bases). This CDR3 region has 17 residues. V gave up 7 bases and J gave up 1 base, with 22 bases separating them. Germline V gene sequence: CDR1 SNHLY, CDR2 FYNNEI. CDR3 sequence reads: CASTGTSGDGQNTEAFF. DNA for the CDR3: TGTGCCAGCACCGGGACTAGCGGGGACGGCCAGAACACTGAAGCTTTCTTT.

This clonotype was picked up many times. The rearrangement joins TRBV11-3 to TRBJ2-7; D may be TRBD2 (6 bases). The V gene's germline CDR1 is SGHNT and CDR2 YENEEA. Trimming took off 5 bases at V and 6 bases at J, with 14 bases between the two ends. This CDR3 region has 13 residues. CDR3 nucleotide sequence: TGTGCCAGCAGCCGGGACTTACTAGGCGAGCAGTACTTC. Protein: CASSRDLLGEQYF. Filled out from reference TRBV11-3 and TRBJ2-7, the complete variable domain reads EAGVVQSPRYKIIEKKQPVAFWCNPISGHNTLYWYLQNLGQGPELLIRYENEEAVDDSQLPKDRFSAERLKGVDSTLKIQPAELGDSAVYLCASSRDLLGEQYFGPGTRLTVT.

This clonotype occurred a few times. The chain employs TRBV3-1 and TRBJ2-5, with 9 bases lining up with TRBD2. Germline lookup yields CDR1 LGHDT and CDR2 YNNKEL (reference sequence). The CDR3 is 14 amino acids. V was clipped by 4 bases and J by 6 bases; unmatched bases: 6. The CDR3 sequence: CASSPGTSRQTQYF. In nucleotides, the CDR3 is TGTGCCAGCAGCCCCGGGACTAGCAGGCAGACCCAGTACTTC.

This clonotype was observed many times. The chain combines TRBV4-1 with TRBJ2-6; D gene unclear. Germline-derived CDR1 and CDR2 are MGHRA and YSYEKL. V was pared by 4 bases and J by 2 bases, with 3 bases between. This CDR3 has 13 amino acids. CDR3 region: CASSPAGANVLTF. CDR3 coding DNA: TGCGCCAGCAGCCCGGCTGGGGCCAACGTCCTGACTTTC.

This clonotype was recorded many times. V gene TRBV7-2 combines with J gene TRBJ2-7, with TRBD2 as a possible D gene (6 bases). The CDR3 is 14 amino acids. V lost 5 bases and J 1 base, leaving 12 bases between the germline ends. Looked up from germline, CDR1 is SGHTA and CDR2 is FQGNSA. The CDR3 protein is CASSPIGTSYEQYF. CDR3 DNA: TGTGCCAGCAGCCCTATCGGGACTTCCTACGAGCAGTACTTC. The full variable domain, completed using reference TRBV7-2 and TRBJ2-7, is GAGVSQSPSNKVTEKGKDVELRCDPISGHTALYWYRQSLGQGLEFLIYFQGNSAPDKSGLPSDRFSAERTGGSVSTLTIQRTQQEDSAVYLCASSPIGTSYEQYFGPGTRLTVT.

This clonotype was observed many times. V and J are TRBV20-1 and TRBJ2-7; D may correspond to TRBD1 or TRBD2 (6 bases each). This CDR3 region has 15 residues. V was trimmed by 2 bases and J by 3 bases, leaving 17 bases between them. Per the germline V gene, CDR1 is DFQATT and CDR2 is SNEGSKA (reference sequence). DNA for the CDR3: TGCAGTGCTAGAACTACCCACGGGGGCCGCTACGAGCAGTACTTC. It is translated as CSARTTHGGRYEQYF.

This clonotype was found many times. The genes are TRBV19 and TRBJ2-7; the D gene could be TRBD1 or TRBD2 (5 bases each). The CDR3 loop spans 13 amino acids. Germline CDR1 reads LNHDA; CDR2 reads SQIVND (reference sequence). V gave up 8 bases and J gave up 3 bases, with 14 bases separating them. The CDR3 protein is CASCPGANYEQYF. DNA of the CDR3: TGTGCCAGTTGCCCCGGGGCCAACTACGAGCAGTACTTC.

As for this clonotype: Since a much larger clone is just one base distant, this may be a read error. The chain is built from TRBV7-3 and TRBJ2-7; TRBD2 matches at 7 bases. Germline lookup yields CDR1 SGHTA and CDR2 FQGTGA. CDR3 length: 16 amino acids. The CDR3 region is CASSPPRGGLSYELYF. The CDR3 nucleotides read TGTGCCAGCAGCCCCCCCCGGGGAGGGCTCTCCTACGAGCTGTACTTC. The complete variable domain, with remaining parts taken from reference TRBV7-3 and TRBJ2-7, reads GAGVSQTPSNKVTEKGKYVELRCDPISGHTALYWYRQSLGQGPEFLIYFQGTGAADDSGLPNDRFFAVRPEGSVSTLKIQRTERGDSAVYLCASSPPRGGLSYELYFGPGTRLTVT.

This clonotype was seen ten or more times. V usage is TRBV2 and J usage is TRBJ2-5, with 10 bases aligning to TRBD1. V shed 6 bases, J shed 5 bases, and the junction held 6 bases outside the gene matches. The germline V gene has CDR1 SNHLY and CDR2 FYNNEI. There are 14 residues in the CDR3. The CDR3: CASSRQGARETQYF. In nucleotides, the CDR3 is TGTGCCAGCAGCCGACAGGGGGCGCGGGAGACCCAGTACTTC.